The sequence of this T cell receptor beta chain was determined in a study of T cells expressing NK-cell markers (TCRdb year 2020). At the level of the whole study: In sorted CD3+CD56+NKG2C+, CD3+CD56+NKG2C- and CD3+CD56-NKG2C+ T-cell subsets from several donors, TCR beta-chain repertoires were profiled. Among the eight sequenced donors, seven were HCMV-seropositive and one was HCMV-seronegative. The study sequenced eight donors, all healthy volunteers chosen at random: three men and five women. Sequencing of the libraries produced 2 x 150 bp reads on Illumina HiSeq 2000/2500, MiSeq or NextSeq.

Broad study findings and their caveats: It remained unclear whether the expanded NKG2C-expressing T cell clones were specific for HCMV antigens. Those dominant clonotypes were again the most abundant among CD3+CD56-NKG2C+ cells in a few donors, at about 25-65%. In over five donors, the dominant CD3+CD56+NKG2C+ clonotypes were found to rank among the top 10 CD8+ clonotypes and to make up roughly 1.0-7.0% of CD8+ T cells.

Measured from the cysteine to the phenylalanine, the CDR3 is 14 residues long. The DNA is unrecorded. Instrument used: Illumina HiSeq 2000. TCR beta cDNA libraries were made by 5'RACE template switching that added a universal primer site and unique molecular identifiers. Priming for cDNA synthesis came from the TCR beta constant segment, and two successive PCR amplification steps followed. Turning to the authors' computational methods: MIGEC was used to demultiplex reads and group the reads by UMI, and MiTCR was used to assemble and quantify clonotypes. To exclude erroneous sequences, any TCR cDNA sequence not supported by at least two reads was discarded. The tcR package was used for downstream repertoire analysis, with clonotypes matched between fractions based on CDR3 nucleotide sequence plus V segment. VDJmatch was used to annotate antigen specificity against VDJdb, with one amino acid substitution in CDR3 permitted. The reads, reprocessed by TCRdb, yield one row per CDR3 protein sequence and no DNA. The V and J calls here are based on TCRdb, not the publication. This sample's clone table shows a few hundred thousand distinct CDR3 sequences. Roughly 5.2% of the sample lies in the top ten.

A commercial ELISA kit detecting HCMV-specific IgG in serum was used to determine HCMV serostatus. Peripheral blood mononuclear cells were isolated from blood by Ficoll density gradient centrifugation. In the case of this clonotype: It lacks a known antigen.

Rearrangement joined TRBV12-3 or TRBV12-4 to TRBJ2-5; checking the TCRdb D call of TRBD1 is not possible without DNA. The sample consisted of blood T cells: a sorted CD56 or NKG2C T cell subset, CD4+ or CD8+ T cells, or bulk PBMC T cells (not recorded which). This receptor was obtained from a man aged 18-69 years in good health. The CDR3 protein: CASSSTVSGETQYF.